Listed here are 3 T cell receptor beta chains from one sample, sequenced in a study of blood T cell repertoires in COVID-19. TCRdb keeps only in-frame clones here, not all; method: immunoSEQ multiplex PCR. Among fewer than 200,000 clones listed, about 85% were seen once. Sample: peripheral blood. Every receptor here comes from a woman older than 75 with acute or convalescent COVID-19.

The chain combines TRBV9 with TRBJ2-5; TRBD1 matches 8 bases. Germline V CDR1 and CDR2: SGDLS, YYNGEE. V dropped 3 bases and J dropped 4; count of bases not matched to a gene: 11. The CDR3 is 16 amino acids. CDR3 DNA: TGTGCCAGCAGCGCCCCGGACAGGGTCGGGGGAGAGACCCAGTACTTC. Encoded protein: CASSAPDRVGGETQYF.

The CDR3 region has the DNA TGTGCCAGCAGTCGAACGGGGTGGGAGACCCAGTACTTC. Its translation: CASSRTGWETQYF. The chain recombines TRBV5-8 with TRBJ2-5, with D maybe TRBD2 (5 bases). The germline V gene encodes CDR1 SGHTS and CDR2 YDEGEE. V dropped 5 bases and J dropped 5 bases, with 13 bases sitting between them. This CDR3 spans 13 amino acids.

This chain links TRBV7-2 with TRBJ2-7; 8 bases are a match to TRBD1. The CDR3 contains 16 residues. Trimming cost V 0 bases and J 3 bases; bases outside gene matches: 7. Germline CDR1 and CDR2: SGHTA and FQGNSA. CDR3 amino acids: CASSLAAQGAYYEQYF. Written as DNA, the CDR3 is TGTGCCAGCAGCTTAGCGGCCCAGGGGGCTTACTACGAGCAGTACTTC. Combining the CDR3 with reference TRBV7-2 and TRBJ2-7 gives the whole variable domain GAGVSQSPSNKVTEKGKDVELRCDPISGHTALYWYRQSLGQGLEFLIYFQGNSAPDKSGLPSDRFSAERTGGSVSTLTIQRTQQEDSAVYLCASSLAAQGAYYEQYFGPGTRLTVT.